This TCR beta chain was found in a study of cytomegalovirus exposure and HLA in healthy donors. Germline CDR1 and CDR2: SGHNT and YYREEE (reference sequence). V shed 3 bases, J shed 8 bases, and the junction held 15 bases outside the gene matches. This CDR3 comprises 17 residues. 13 Jbeta primers and 60 Vbeta primers were used for the PCR. The protocol was immunoSEQ multiplex PCR, while the TCRdb copy is restricted to in-frame clones and leaves out a portion. The sample lists around 150,000 clones, 55% to 70% occurring once. Sequencing was carried out using PBMCs. The chain recombines TRBV5-4 with TRBJ2-1; 9 bases agree with TRBD2. The receptor was derived from a woman in her sixties in good health and CMV-seropositive. The chain's CDR3 is CASSSPTSGLESDEQFF. The DNA of the CDR3 is TGTGCCAGCAGCTCGCCGACTAGCGGCCTTGAATCGGATGAGCAGTTCTTC.